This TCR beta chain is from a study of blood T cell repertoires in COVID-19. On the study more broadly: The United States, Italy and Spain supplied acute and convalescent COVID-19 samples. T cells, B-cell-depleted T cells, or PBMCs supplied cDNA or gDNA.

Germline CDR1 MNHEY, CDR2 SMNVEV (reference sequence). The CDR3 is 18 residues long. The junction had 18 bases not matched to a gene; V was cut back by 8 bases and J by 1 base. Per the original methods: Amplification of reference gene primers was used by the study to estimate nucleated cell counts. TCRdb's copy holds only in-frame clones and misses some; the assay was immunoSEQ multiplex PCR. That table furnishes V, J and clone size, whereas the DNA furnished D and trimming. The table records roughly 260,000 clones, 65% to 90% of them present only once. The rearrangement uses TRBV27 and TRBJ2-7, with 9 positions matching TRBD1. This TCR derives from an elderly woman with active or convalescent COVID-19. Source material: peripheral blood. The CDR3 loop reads CASSGRTGANLQSYEQYF. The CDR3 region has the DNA TGTGCCAGCTCAGGGCGGACAGGGGCCAACCTCCAGTCCTACGAGCAGTACTTC.